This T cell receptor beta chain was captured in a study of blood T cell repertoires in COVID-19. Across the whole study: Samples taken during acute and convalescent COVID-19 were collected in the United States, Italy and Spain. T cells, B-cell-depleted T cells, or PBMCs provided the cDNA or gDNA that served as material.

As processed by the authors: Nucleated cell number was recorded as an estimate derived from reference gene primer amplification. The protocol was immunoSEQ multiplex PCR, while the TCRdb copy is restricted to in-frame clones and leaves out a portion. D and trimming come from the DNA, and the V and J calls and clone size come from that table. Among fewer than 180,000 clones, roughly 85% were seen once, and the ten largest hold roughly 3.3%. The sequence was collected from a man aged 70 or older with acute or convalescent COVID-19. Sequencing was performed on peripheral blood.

The CDR3 reads CASSLGYYPDTQYF. The DNA for the CDR3 is TGTGCCAGCAGCTTAGGGTACTATCCAGATACGCAGTATTTT. V and J are TRBV11-2 and TRBJ2-3; D call uncertain. Germline V lookup: CDR1 SGHAT, CDR2 FQNNGV. The CDR3 runs to 14 residues. Trimming left V 1 base short and J 4 bases short, with 9 bases between.